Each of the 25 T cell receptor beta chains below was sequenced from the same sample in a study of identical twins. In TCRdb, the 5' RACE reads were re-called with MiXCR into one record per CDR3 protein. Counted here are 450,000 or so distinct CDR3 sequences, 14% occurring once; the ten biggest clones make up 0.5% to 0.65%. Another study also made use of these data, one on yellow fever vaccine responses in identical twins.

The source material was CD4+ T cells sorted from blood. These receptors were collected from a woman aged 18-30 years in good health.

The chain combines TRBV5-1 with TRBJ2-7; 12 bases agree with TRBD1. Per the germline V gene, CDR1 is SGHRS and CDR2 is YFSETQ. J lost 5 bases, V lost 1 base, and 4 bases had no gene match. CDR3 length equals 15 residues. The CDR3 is CASSLSGTGGNEQYF. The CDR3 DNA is TGCGCCAGCAGCTTGAGTGGGACAGGGGGCAACGAGCAGTACTTC.

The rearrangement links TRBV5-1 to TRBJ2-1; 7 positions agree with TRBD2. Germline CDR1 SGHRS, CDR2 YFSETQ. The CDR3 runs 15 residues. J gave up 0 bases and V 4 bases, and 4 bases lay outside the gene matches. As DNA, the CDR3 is TGCGCCAGCAGCCCTACTAGCGTCTCCTACAATGAGCAGTTCTTC. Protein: CASSPTSVSYNEQFF.

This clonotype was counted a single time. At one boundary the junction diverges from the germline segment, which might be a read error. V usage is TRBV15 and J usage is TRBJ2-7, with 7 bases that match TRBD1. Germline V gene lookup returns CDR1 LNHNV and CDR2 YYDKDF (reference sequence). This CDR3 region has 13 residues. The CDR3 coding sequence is TGTACCACCAGCAGAGGGACAGCCTACGAGCAGTACTTC. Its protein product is CTTSRGTAYEQYF.

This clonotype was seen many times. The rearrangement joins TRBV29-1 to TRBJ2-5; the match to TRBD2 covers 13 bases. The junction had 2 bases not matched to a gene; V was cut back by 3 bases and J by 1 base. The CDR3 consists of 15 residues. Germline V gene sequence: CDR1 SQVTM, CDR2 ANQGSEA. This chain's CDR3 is CSVDGLAGVQETQYF. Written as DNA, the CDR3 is TGCAGCGTTGACGGACTAGCGGGGGTCCAAGAGACCCAGTACTTC.

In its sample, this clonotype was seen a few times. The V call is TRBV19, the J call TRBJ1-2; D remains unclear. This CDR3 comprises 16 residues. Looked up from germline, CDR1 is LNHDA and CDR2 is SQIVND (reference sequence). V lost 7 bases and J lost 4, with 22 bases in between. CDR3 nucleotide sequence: TGTGCCAGTAAGCGGGCCAGGAACCCGATCTCCTATGGCTACACCTTC. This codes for CASKRARNPISYGYTF. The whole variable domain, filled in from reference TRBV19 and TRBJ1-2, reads DGGITQSPKYLFRKEGQNVTLSCEQNLNHDAMYWYRQDPGQGLRLIYYSQIVNDFQKGDIAEGYSVSREKKESFPLTVTSAQKNPTAFYLCASKRARNPISYGYTFGSGTRLTVV.

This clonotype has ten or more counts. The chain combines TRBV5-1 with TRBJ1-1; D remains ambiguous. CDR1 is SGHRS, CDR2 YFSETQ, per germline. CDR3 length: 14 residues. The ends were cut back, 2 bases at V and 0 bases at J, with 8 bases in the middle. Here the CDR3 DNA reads TGCGCCAGCAGCTTTACGGAGGTGAACACTGAAGCTTTCTTT. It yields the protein CASSFTEVNTEAFF.

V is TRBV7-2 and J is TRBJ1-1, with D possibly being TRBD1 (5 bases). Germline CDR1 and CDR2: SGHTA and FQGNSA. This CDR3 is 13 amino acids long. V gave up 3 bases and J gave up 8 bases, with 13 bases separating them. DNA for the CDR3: TGTGCCAGCAGCTTCCAGGGACTTAGAGAAGCTTTCTTT. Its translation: CASSFQGLREAFF.

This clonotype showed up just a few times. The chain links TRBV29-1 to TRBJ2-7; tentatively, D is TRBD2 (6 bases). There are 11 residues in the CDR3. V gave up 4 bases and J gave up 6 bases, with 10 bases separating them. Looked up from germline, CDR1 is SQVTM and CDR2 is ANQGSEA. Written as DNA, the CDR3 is TGCAGCGTTGCAAGGGGAGGCGAGCAGTACTTC. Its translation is CSVARGGEQYF.

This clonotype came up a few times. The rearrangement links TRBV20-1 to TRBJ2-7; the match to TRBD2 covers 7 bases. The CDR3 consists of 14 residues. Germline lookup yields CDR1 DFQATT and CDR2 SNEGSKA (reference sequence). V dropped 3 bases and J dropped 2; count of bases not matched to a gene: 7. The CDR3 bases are TGCAGTGCTAGTAGGCCTAGCGGAACCTACGAGCAGTACTTC. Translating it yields CSASRPSGTYEQYF.

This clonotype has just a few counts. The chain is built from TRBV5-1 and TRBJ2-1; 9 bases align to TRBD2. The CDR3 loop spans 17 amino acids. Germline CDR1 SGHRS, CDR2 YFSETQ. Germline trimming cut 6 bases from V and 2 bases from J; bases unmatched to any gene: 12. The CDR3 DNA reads TGCGCCAGCACCAGGCACCAAGCGGGAGGCACCTACAATGAGCAGTTCTTC. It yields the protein CASTRHQAGGTYNEQFF.

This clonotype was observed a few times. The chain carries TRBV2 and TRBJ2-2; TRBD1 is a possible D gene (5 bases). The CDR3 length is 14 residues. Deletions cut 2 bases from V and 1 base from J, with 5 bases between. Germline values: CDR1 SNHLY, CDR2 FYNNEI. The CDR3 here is CASSERGNTGELFF. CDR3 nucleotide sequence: TGTGCCAGCAGTGAAAGGGGGAACACCGGGGAGCTGTTTTTT.

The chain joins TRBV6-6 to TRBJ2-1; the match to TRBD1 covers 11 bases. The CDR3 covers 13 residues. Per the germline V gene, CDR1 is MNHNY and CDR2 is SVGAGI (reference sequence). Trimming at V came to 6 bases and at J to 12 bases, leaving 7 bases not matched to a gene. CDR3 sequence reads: CASSWTGGGGQFF. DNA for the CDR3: TGTGCCAGCAGCTGGACAGGGGGCGGTGGGCAGTTCTTC.

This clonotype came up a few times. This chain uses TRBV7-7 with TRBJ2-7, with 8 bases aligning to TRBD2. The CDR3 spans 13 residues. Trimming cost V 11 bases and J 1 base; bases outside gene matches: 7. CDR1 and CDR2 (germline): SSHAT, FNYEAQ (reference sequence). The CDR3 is CAVSGEGSYEQYF. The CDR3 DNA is TGTGCCGTTAGCGGGGAGGGTTCCTACGAGCAGTACTTC.

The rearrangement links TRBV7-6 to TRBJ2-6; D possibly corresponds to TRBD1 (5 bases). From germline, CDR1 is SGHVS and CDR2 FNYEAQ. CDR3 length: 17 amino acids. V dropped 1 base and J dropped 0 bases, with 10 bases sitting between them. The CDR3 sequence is CASSLVRQRSGANVLTF. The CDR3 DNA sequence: TGTGCCAGCAGCTTAGTTAGACAGCGCTCTGGGGCCAACGTCCTGACTTTC.

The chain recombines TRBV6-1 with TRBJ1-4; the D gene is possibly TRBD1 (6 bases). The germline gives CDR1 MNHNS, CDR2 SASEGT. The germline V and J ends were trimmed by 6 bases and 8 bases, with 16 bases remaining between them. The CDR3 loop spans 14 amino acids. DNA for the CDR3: TGTGCCAGCAGGGGGGGCGGAACCGGAGAAAAACTGTTTTTT. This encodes CASRGGGTGEKLFF.

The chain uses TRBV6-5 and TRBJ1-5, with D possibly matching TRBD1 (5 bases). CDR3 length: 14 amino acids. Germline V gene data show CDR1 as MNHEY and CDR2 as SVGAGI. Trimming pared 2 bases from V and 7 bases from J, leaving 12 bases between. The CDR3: CASSYGRAGQPQHF. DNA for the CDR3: TGTGCCAGCAGTTACGGCAGGGCCGGGCAGCCCCAGCATTTT.

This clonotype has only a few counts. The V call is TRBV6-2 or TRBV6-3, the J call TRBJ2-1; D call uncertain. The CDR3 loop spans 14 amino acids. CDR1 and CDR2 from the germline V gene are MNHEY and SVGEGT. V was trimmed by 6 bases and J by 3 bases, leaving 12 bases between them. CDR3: CASSKTKLYNEQFF. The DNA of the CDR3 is TGTGCCAGCAGCAAAACCAAACTCTACAATGAGCAGTTCTTC.

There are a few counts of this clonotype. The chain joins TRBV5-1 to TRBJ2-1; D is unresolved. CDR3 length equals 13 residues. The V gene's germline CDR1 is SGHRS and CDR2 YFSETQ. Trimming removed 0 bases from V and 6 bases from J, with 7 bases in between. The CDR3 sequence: CASSLEPSNEQFF. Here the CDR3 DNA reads TGCGCCAGCAGCTTGGAACCATCCAATGAGCAGTTCTTC.

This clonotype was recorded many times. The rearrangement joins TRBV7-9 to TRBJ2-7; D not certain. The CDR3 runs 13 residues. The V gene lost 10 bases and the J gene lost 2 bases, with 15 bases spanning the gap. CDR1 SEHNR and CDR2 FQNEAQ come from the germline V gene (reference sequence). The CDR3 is CATRPDGTYEQYF. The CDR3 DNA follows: TGTGCCACCAGACCCGACGGCACCTACGAGCAGTACTTC.

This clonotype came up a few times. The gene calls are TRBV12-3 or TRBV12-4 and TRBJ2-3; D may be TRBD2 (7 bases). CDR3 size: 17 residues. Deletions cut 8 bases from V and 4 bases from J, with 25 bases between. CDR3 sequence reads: CASHPGFGGPPADTQYF. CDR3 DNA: TGTGCCAGCCACCCTGGGTTCGGGGGGCCCCCCGCAGATACGCAGTATTTT.

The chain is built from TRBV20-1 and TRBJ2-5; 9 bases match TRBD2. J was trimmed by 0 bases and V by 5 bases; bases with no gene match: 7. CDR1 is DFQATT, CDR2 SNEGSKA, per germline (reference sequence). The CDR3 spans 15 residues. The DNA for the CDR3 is TGCAGTGCTGCCATTAGCGGGAGAAACCAAGAGACCCAGTACTTC. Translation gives CSAAISGRNQETQYF.

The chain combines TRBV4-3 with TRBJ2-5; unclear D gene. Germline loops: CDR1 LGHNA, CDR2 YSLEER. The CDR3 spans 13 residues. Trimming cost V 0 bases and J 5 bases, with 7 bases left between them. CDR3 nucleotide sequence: TGCGCCAGCAGCCAAGAACAGTGGGAGACCCAGTACTTC. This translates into CASSQEQWETQYF.

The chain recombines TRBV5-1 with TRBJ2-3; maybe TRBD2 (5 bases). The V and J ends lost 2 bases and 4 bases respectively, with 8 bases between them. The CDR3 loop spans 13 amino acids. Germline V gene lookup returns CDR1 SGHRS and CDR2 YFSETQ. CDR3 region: CASSFGGPDTQYF. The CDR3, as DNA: TGCGCCAGCAGCTTTGGAGGCCCAGATACGCAGTATTTT.

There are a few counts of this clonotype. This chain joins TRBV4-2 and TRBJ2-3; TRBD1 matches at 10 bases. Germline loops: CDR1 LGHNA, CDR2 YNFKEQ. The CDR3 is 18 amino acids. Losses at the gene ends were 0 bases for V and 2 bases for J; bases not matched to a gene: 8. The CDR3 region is CASSQDLRQGATTDTQYF. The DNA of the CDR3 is TGTGCCAGCAGCCAAGATTTGAGACAGGGGGCTACCACAGATACGCAGTATTTT.

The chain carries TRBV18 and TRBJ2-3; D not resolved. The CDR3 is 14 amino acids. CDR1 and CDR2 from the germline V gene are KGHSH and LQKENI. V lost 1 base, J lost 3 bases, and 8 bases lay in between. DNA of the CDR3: TGTGCCAGCTCACCACTCCCTCTGACAGATACGCAGTATTTT. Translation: CASSPLPLTDTQYF. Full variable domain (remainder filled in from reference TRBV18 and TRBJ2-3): NAGVMQNPRHLVRRRGQEARLRCSPMKGHSHVYWYRQLPEEGLKFMVYLQKENIIDESGMPKERFSAEFPKEGPSILRIQQVVRGDSAAYFCASSPLPLTDTQYFGPGTRLTVL.